Shown below are 9 T cell receptor beta chains from a single sample sequenced in a study of cytomegalovirus exposure and HLA in healthy donors. With 60 Vbeta and 13 Jbeta primers, the PCR was carried out. Sequenced by immunoSEQ multiplex PCR; TCRdb stores in-frame clones only, minus some. Of 70,000 to 100,000 clones in the sample, roughly 69% were seen once. The source material was PBMCs. The receptors here all came from a woman aged 45-65 years in good health and CMV-seropositive.

The chain employs TRBV7-9 and TRBJ2-2; D remains ambiguous. Trimming stripped 3 bases from V and 9 bases from J, with 8 bases between. This CDR3 spans 12 amino acids. Germline V gene data show CDR1 as SEHNR and CDR2 as FQNEAQ (reference sequence). Here the CDR3 reads CASSLNTRELFF. As DNA, the CDR3 is TGTGCCAGCAGCTTGAACACGCGGGAGCTGTTTTTT.

The chain is built from TRBV2 and TRBJ2-5; the match to TRBD2 covers 7 bases. This CDR3 is built from 21 residues. Trimming removed 2 bases from V and 2 bases from J; junction bases left unmatched: 23. Per germline, CDR1 SNHLY and CDR2 FYNNEI. CDR3 DNA: TGTGCCAGCAGTGAACGGGGGAGGGAAAGTATGGCGCTAGGGATTCAAGAGACCCAGTACTTC. Amino acid sequence: CASSERGRESMALGIQETQYF.

This chain joins TRBV18 and TRBJ2-7, with 7 nucleotides matching TRBD1. Germline V gene lookup returns CDR1 KGHSH and CDR2 LQKENI. V lost 3 bases to trimming and J lost 3 bases; unmatched junction nucleotides: 2. The CDR3 length is 13 residues. In nucleotides, the CDR3 is TGTGCCAGCTCACCGGACAGGAGCTACGAGCAGTACGTC. Protein product: CASSPDRSYEQYV.

Here the CDR3 DNA reads TGTGCCAGCAGTGAATTTAGCCCTTCGAACACCGGGGAGCTGTTTTTT. Encoded protein: CASSEFSPSNTGELFF. V and J are TRBV2 and TRBJ2-2; D uncertain. V was cut by 2 bases and J by 0 bases, with 10 bases left in between. CDR3 size: 16 residues. The germline V gene encodes CDR1 SNHLY and CDR2 FYNNEI.

V usage is TRBV9 and J usage is TRBJ1-6; 9 positions agree with TRBD1. This CDR3 spans 16 amino acids. Germline values: CDR1 SGDLS, CDR2 YYNGEE. J was trimmed by 10 bases and V by 4 bases; bases with no gene match: 12. The CDR3 nucleotides read TGTGCCAGCAGCCCCCTGACCGGGACAGGGATATCACCCCTCCACTTT. Amino acids: CASSPLTGTGISPLHF.

J is TRBJ2-7 and V is TRBV9, with 11 bases aligning to TRBD2. Germline values: CDR1 SGDLS, CDR2 YYNGEE. The CDR3 loop spans 16 amino acids. V lost 0 bases to trimming and J lost 6 bases; unmatched junction nucleotides: 8. The DNA of the CDR3 is TGTGCCAGCAGCGTAGGGGGTAGCGGGGGGGTAGGCGAGCAGTACTTC. Translation: CASSVGGSGGVGEQYF.

V usage is TRBV5-1 and J usage is TRBJ2-2; D is possibly TRBD1 (5 bases). Per the germline V gene, CDR1 is SGHRS and CDR2 is YFSETQ. This CDR3 region has 16 residues. Trimming cost V 0 bases and J 8 bases, with 17 bases left between them. CDR3 nucleotide sequence: TGCGCCAGCAGCTTGGGACTGACAGAGAACGGTGGGGAGCTGTTTTTT. Encoded protein: CASSLGLTENGGELFF.

This clone came up once. This chain joins TRBV7-2 and TRBJ2-2; 16 bases match TRBD2. V lost 2 bases and J lost 6; bases outside the gene matches: 9. This CDR3 spans 19 amino acids. Germline-derived CDR1 and CDR2 are SGHTA and FQGNSA. Here the CDR3 DNA reads TGTGCCAGCAGCTTACCCCGGGGGACTAGCGGGGGGGCCGCCGGGGAGCTGTTTTTT. Residues: CASSLPRGTSGGAAGELFF. The full variable domain, rest sourced from reference TRBV7-2 and TRBJ2-2, is GAGVSQSPSNKVTEKGKDVELRCDPISGHTALYWYRQSLGQGLEFLIYFQGNSAPDKSGLPSDRFSAERTGGSVSTLTIQRTQQEDSAVYLCASSLPRGTSGGAAGELFFGEGSRLTVL.

V and J are TRBV19 and TRBJ2-2; weak D call: TRBD1 (6 bases). The CDR3 runs 15 residues. V lost 3 bases and J lost 6, with 14 bases in between. Looked up from germline, CDR1 is LNHDA and CDR2 is SQIVND (reference sequence). Written as DNA, the CDR3 is TGTGCCAGTAGTATTTTCTCAGGGGCGCCCGGGGAGCTGTTTTTT. Its protein product is CASSIFSGAPGELFF. Complete variable domain (other parts from reference TRBV19 and TRBJ2-2): DGGITQSPKYLFRKEGQNVTLSCEQNLNHDAMYWYRQDPGQGLRLIYYSQIVNDFQKGDIAEGYSVSREKKESFPLTVTSAQKNPTAFYLCASSIFSGAPGELFFGEGSRLTVL.